One sample yielded the 13 T cell receptor beta chains listed below, sequenced in a study of blood T cell repertoires in COVID-19. Sequencing was performed with immunoSEQ multiplex PCR; in TCRdb, only in-frame clones are kept and a portion is missing. The sample includes about 74,000 clones, around 78% of them seen just once. What was sequenced was peripheral blood. The receptors here all came from a human donor in a cohort sampled during active COVID-19.

V and J are TRBV29-1 and TRBJ2-3; tentatively, D is TRBD2 (5 bases). V was trimmed by 6 bases and J by 0 bases, leaving 13 bases between them. This CDR3 region has 14 residues. Germline assignment: CDR1 SQVTM and CDR2 ANQGSEA. The CDR3 sequence: CSVSGVYSTDTQYF. In DNA form, the CDR3 reads TGCAGCGTCTCCGGGGTATACAGCACAGATACGCAGTATTTT.

The chain recombines TRBV10-3 with TRBJ1-6; TRBD1 might be the D (6 bases). With 5 bases removed from V and 6 bases from J, the gap between germline ends came to 11 bases. Germline V gene lookup returns CDR1 ENHRY and CDR2 SYGVKD. The length of the CDR3 is 14 residues. The CDR3 sequence: CAISSAGANSPLHF. In DNA, the CDR3 is TGTGCCATCAGTTCGGCAGGGGCTAATTCACCCCTCCACTTT.

The rearrangement links TRBV6-2 or TRBV6-3 to TRBJ1-1; a weak D match, TRBD1 (6 bases). This CDR3 region has 17 residues. V dropped 0 bases and J dropped 0 bases, with 14 bases sitting between them. Germline CDR1 and CDR2: MNHEY and SVGEGT. The chain's CDR3 is CASSYSTRGFMNTEAFF. CDR3 DNA sequence: TGTGCCAGCAGTTACTCGACAAGGGGGTTCATGAACACTGAAGCTTTCTTT.

The chain couples TRBV7-8 to TRBJ2-7, with D perhaps TRBD1 (6 bases). V lost 5 bases and J 6 bases, leaving 17 bases between the germline ends. The V gene's germline CDR1 is SGHVS and CDR2 FQNEAQ. The CDR3 contains 14 residues. The CDR3 loop is CASSPVQAGVEQYF. CDR3 nucleotide sequence: TGTGCCAGCAGCCCCGTACAAGCAGGGGTCGAGCAGTACTTC. The whole variable domain, filled in from reference TRBV7-8 and TRBJ2-7, reads GAGVSQSPRYKVAKRGQDVALRCDPISGHVSLFWYQQALGQGPEFLTYFQNEAQLDKSGLPSDRFFAERPEGSVSTLKIQRTQQEDSAVYLCASSPVQAGVEQYFGPGTRLTVT.

The rearrangement joins TRBV6-1 to TRBJ1-5; no reliable D call. The CDR3 runs to 14 residues. Trimming stripped 3 bases from V and 1 base from J, with 7 bases between. Germline loops: CDR1 MNHNS, CDR2 SASEGT. CDR3 in amino acids: CASSESGSNQPQHF. The DNA of the CDR3 is TGTGCCAGCAGTGAGTCGGGGAGCAATCAGCCCCAGCATTTT.

The rearrangement joins TRBV30 to TRBJ2-7, with a tentative D call TRBD2 (7 bases). Deletions cut 2 bases from V and 7 bases from J, with 21 bases between. CDR3 length equals 15 residues. Germline V lookup: CDR1 GTSNPN, CDR2 SVGIG (reference sequence). The CDR3 sequence is CAWSSPWGGAGEQYF. CDR3 in DNA: TGTGCCTGGAGTTCCCCTTGGGGGGGGGCGGGTGAGCAGTACTTC. The full variable domain, in which reference TRBV30 and TRBJ2-7 provide the parts outside the CDR3, is SQTIHQWPATLVQPVGSPLSLECTVEGTSNPNLYWYRQAAGRGLQLLFYSVGIGQISSEVPQNLSASRPQDRQFILSSKKLLLSDSGFYLCAWSSPWGGAGEQYFGPGTRLTVT.

A few counts support this clone. This chain uses TRBV7-2 with TRBJ2-7; TRBD1 aligns across 7 bases. This CDR3 region has 14 residues. From germline, CDR1 is SGHTA and CDR2 FQGNSA. V lost 2 bases, J lost 5 bases, and 6 bases stayed unmatched. CDR3 DNA: TGTGCCAGCAGCTTAACAGGGGCGCGGGACGAGCAGTACTTC. This gives the protein CASSLTGARDEQYF.

This clone was detected a few times. The rearrangement joins TRBV6-5 to TRBJ2-7; possibly TRBD2 for D (6 bases). CDR1 is MNHEY and CDR2 is SVGAGI in the germline V gene. V shed 11 bases and J shed 0 bases, with 14 bases lying between them. CDR3 length equals 13 residues. The DNA of the CDR3 is TGTGCCCTTACCGGGACTTCCTCCTACGAGCAGTACTTC. This sequence encodes CALTGTSSYEQYF.

This clone has only a few counts. The chain is built from TRBV2 and TRBJ1-2; TRBD1 aligns across 7 bases. The CDR3 runs 14 residues. J was trimmed by 2 bases and V by 3 bases; bases with no gene match: 3. The germline V gene has CDR1 SNHLY and CDR2 FYNNEI. The DNA of the CDR3 is TGTGCCAGCAGTGAGTTACAGGGGAACTATGGCTACACCTTC. Translation gives CASSELQGNYGYTF.

V gene TRBV6-2 or TRBV6-3 combines with J gene TRBJ2-1, with 8 bases that match TRBD2. J was trimmed by 5 bases and V by 4 bases; bases with no gene match: 10. The CDR3 contains 16 residues. CDR1 is MNHEY, CDR2 SVGEGT, per germline. The CDR3 reads CASSLLAEPPHNEQFF. In DNA form, the CDR3 reads TGTGCCAGCAGTTTACTAGCGGAGCCCCCCCACAATGAGCAGTTCTTC.

Of note for this clone: One junction end does not reproduce the germline sequence, and a read error may be involved. Within the sample, other DNA sequences also encode this same CDR3. V gene TRBV27 combines with J gene TRBJ2-2; TRBD1 is a possible D gene (7 bases). CDR1 is MNHEY, CDR2 SMNVEV, per germline (reference sequence). The length of the CDR3 is 16 residues. The CDR3 DNA sequence: TGTGCCAGCAGTTTTTCCCAGGGGGGCGCCTCCGGGGAGTTGTTTTTT. Residues: CASSFSQGGASGELFF.

Only a few counts were recorded for this clone. The rearrangement joins TRBV7-7 to TRBJ2-7, with 7 bases lining up with TRBD2. CDR1 and CDR2 (germline): SSHAT, FNYEAQ (reference sequence). J was trimmed by 0 bases and V by 5 bases; bases with no gene match: 4. This CDR3 has 14 residues. CDR3 loop: CASSPGDYSYEQYF. CDR3 bases: TGTGCCAGCAGCCCCGGGGACTACTCCTACGAGCAGTACTTC.

The rearrangement links TRBV7-2 to TRBJ2-3; D may be TRBD2 (5 bases). The ends were cut back, 5 bases at V and 0 bases at J, with 15 bases in the middle. The length of the CDR3 is 16 residues. CDR1 and CDR2 (germline): SGHTA, FQGNSA. CDR3 sequence (DNA): TGTGCCAGCAGCGCAGCTAGCACCTCTAGCACAGATACGCAGTATTTT. It yields the protein CASSAASTSSTDTQYF.